Below, 14 T cell receptor beta chains from the same sample are listed, as sequenced in a study of cytomegalovirus exposure and HLA in healthy donors. It was with 60 Vbeta and 13 Jbeta primers that the PCR ran. Sequencing used immunoSEQ multiplex PCR; TCRdb keeps in-frame clones, though not all of them. Of just under 95,000 clones listed, around four fifths are singletons. Input material: PBMCs. The receptors originated from a man aged 50 to 59 in good health and CMV-seropositive.

V usage is TRBV9 and J usage is TRBJ2-5; 7 bases are shared with TRBD2. Germline CDR1 is SGDLS and CDR2 is YYNGEE. With V trimmed by 0 bases and J by 3 bases, 5 bases remained unmatched. The CDR3 totals 15 residues. The DNA for the CDR3 is TGTGCCAGCAGCGTAGGAGGGGCGGGGGAAGAGACCCAGTACTTC. This sequence encodes CASSVGGAGEETQYF.

This chain links TRBV5-1 with TRBJ2-2; TRBD2 agrees at 9 bases. CDR1 SGHRS and CDR2 YFSETQ come from the germline V gene. Trimming removed 1 base from V and 3 bases from J; junction bases left unmatched: 4. This CDR3 contains 16 residues. In DNA, the CDR3 is TGCGCCAGCAGCTTGTCAGCTAGCGGGGACACCGGGGAGCTGTTTTTT. This codes for CASSLSASGDTGELFF.

The chain recombines TRBV30 with TRBJ2-1, with a possible D match to TRBD1 (5 bases). The CDR3 is made up of 12 amino acids. The germline CDR1 and CDR2 sequences are GTSNPN and SVGIG (reference sequence). The V end was cut by 4 bases, the J end by 6 bases, with 10 bases between. Written as DNA, the CDR3 is TGTGCCTGGACAGGGTCGGGCAATGAGCAGTTCTTC. Translation gives CAWTGSGNEQFF.

This chain links TRBV5-1 with TRBJ2-5, with D possibly TRBD2 on 6 matching bases. Germline lookup yields CDR1 SGHRS and CDR2 YFSETQ. The CDR3 has 13 residues. V shed 0 bases and J shed 4 bases, with 7 bases lying between them. CDR3 amino acids: CASSLGSGETQYF. Written as DNA, the CDR3 is TGCGCCAGCAGCTTGGGTAGCGGAGAGACCCAGTACTTC.

The chain uses TRBV29-1 and TRBJ2-5, with 7 bases that match TRBD2. After removal of 4 bases from V and 9 bases from J, the junction contained 14 bases not matched to a gene. The CDR3 sequence is 14 residues long. Per germline, CDR1 SQVTM and CDR2 ANQGSEA. CDR3 coding DNA: TGCAGCGTTGTTGTCCAGCGGGGCCAAGAAGCCCAGTACTTC. Translated, it gives CSVVVQRGQEAQYF.

The genes are TRBV7-2 and TRBJ2-7; D not resolved. CDR1 SGHTA and CDR2 FQGNSA come from the germline V gene. This CDR3 is 15 amino acids long. V was clipped by 1 base and J by 0 bases, with 10 bases between them. Here the CDR3 reads CASSLVTLSSYEQYF. Here the CDR3 DNA reads TGTGCCAGCAGCTTAGTAACCCTGAGCTCCTACGAGCAGTACTTC.

V and J are TRBV5-1 and TRBJ2-7; 7 nucleotides agree with TRBD1. Trimming cost V 0 bases and J 3 bases; bases outside gene matches: 3. Germline CDR1 is SGHRS and CDR2 is YFSETQ. CDR3 length: 14 amino acids. The CDR3 region is CASSLGTGLYEQYF. In nucleotides, the CDR3 is TGCGCCAGCAGCTTGGGGACAGGCCTCTACGAGCAGTACTTC.

This rearrangement joins TRBV14 to TRBJ1-4, with D perhaps matching TRBD1 (5 bases). The CDR3 has 16 amino acids. The V and J ends lost 0 bases and 8 bases respectively, with 16 bases between them. The germline V gene encodes CDR1 SGHDN and CDR2 FVKESK. In DNA form, the CDR3 reads TGTGCCAGCAGCCAAGACCCCGCAGGGCTGGGGGAAAAACTGTTTTTT. Its translation is CASSQDPAGLGEKLFF.

This clone occurred once. The chain joins TRBV12-5 to TRBJ2-1; tentative D call: TRBD2 (5 bases). From germline, CDR1 is LGHNT and CDR2 FRNRAP. This CDR3 contains 12 residues. Trimming removed 6 bases at V and 10 bases at J, with 13 bases between. The CDR3 spells CASGRHREEQFF. CDR3 DNA sequence: TGTGCTAGTGGCCGACACCGGGAAGAGCAGTTCTTC.

The chain has TRBV27 and TRBJ1-1; D unresolved. The CDR3 sequence is 13 residues long. From germline, CDR1 is MNHEY and CDR2 SMNVEV (reference sequence). Trimming cost V 0 bases and J 5 bases, with 7 bases left between them. Written as DNA, the CDR3 is TGTGCCAGCAGTTTATCAGCGAGGACTGAAGCTTTCTTT. It is translated as CASSLSARTEAFF.

The chain is built from TRBV9 and TRBJ2-7, with a tentative D call TRBD1 (5 bases). The V end lost 0 bases, the J end lost 4 bases, and 17 bases lay between the germline ends. CDR3 length: 16 amino acids. The germline gives CDR1 SGDLS, CDR2 YYNGEE. This CDR3 reads CASSVAGQGRLYEQYF. The CDR3 DNA is TGTGCCAGCAGCGTAGCTGGCCAGGGCCGACTTTACGAGCAGTACTTC.

The chain couples TRBV4-3 to TRBJ1-2; TRBD1 matches 8 bases. The CDR3 extends over 15 amino acids. In germline, CDR1 is LGHNA, CDR2 YSLEER. The J segment lost 7 bases and the V segment lost 2 bases, leaving 9 bases of the junction unmatched. The CDR3 DNA reads TGCGCCAGCAGCCAAACCATGGACAGGGTGGGTGGCTACACCTTC. Translating it yields CASSQTMDRVGGYTF.

The chain combines TRBV27 with TRBJ2-7; 8 nucleotides agree with TRBD1. From germline, CDR1 is MNHEY and CDR2 SMNVEV (reference sequence). Unmatched junction bases numbered 12, after V lost 3 bases and J lost 2 bases. The CDR3 covers 17 residues. The CDR3 here is CASSFPPRTGRTYEQYF. As DNA, the CDR3 is TGTGCCAGCAGTTTTCCCCCACGGACAGGGCGTACCTACGAGCAGTACTTC.

This clone appeared a few times. This sequence joins TRBV6-6 and TRBJ1-5; TRBD1 agrees at 8 bases. The CDR3 covers 15 residues. The trim removed 10 bases at V and 2 bases at J, leaving 10 bases unmatched. The germline V gene encodes CDR1 MNHNY and CDR2 SVGAGI (reference sequence). The CDR3 sequence is CAIQAQGAGNQPQHF. CDR3 sequence (DNA): TGTGCCATCCAAGCGCAGGGGGCCGGCAATCAGCCCCAGCATTTT.